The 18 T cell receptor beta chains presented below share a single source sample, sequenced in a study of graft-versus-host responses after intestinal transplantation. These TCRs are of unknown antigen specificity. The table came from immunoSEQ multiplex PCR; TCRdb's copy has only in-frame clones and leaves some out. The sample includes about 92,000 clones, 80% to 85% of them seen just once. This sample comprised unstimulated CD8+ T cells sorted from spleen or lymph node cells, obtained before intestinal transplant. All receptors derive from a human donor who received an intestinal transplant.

The CDR3 region has the DNA TGTGCTAGTGGCCTGGGGCGGTTTAGGGAAAAACTGTTTTTT. Its protein product is CASGLGRFREKLFF. The chain has TRBV12-5 and TRBJ1-4; D perhaps matches TRBD1 (5 bases). CDR1 and CDR2 from the germline V gene are LGHNT and FRNRAP. V was cut by 6 bases and J by 8 bases, with 16 bases left in between. The CDR3 totals 14 residues.

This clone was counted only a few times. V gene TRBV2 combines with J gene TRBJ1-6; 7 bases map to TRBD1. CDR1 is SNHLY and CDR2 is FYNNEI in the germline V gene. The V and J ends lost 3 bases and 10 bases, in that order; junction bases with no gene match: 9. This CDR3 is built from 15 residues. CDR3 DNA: TGTGCCAGCAGTGATCCCTGGACAGGAGACTCACCCCTCCACTTT. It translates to CASSDPWTGDSPLHF.

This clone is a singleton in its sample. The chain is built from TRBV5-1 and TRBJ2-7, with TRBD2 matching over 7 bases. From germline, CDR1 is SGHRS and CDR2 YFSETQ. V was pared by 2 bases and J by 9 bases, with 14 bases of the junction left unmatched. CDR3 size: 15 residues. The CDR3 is CASSFDPSGAEGQYF. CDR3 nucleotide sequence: TGCGCCAGCAGCTTCGATCCTAGCGGTGCCGAGGGGCAGTACTTC.

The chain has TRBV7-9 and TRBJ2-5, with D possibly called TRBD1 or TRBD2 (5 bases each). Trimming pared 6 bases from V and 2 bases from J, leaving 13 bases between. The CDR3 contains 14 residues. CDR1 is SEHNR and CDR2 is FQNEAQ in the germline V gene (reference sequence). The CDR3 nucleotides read TGTGCCAGCAGTTGGGGACGTTTTCAAGAGACCCAGTACTTC. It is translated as CASSWGRFQETQYF.

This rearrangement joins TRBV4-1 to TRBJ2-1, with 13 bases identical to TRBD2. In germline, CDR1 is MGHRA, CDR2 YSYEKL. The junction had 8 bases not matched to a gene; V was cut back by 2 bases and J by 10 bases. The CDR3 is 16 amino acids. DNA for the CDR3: TGCGCCAGCAGCCAACAACTAGCGGGAGGGCGGGAGGAGCAGTTCTTC. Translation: CASSQQLAGGREEQFF.

The CDR3 DNA sequence: TGCGCCAGCAGCCAAGAGGGGAACTGGGGCACAGATACGCAGTATTTT. It is translated as CASSQEGNWGTDTQYF. The chain couples TRBV4-1 to TRBJ2-3, with D unresolved. The CDR3 is made up of 16 amino acids. Trimming shortened V by 0 bases and J by 1 base, and 11 bases separated the two germline ends. Germline CDR1 reads MGHRA; CDR2 reads YSYEKL.

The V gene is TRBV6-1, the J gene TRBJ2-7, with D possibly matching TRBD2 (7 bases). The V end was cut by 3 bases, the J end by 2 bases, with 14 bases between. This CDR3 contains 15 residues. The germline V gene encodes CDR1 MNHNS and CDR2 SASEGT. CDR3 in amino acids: CASSDLGGATYEQYF. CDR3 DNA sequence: TGTGCCAGCAGTGACCTAGGGGGGGCCACCTACGAGCAGTACTTC.

The CDR3 region has the DNA TGTGCCAGCAGCTATAGCTATCGTAGAGGCGGGGAGCTGTTTTTT. It encodes CASSYSYRRGGELFF. The V gene is TRBV7-9, the J gene TRBJ2-2; D is unresolved. CDR3 length: 15 amino acids. CDR1 and CDR2 (germline): SEHNR, FQNEAQ (reference sequence). Trimming pared 4 bases from V and 7 bases from J, leaving 16 bases between.

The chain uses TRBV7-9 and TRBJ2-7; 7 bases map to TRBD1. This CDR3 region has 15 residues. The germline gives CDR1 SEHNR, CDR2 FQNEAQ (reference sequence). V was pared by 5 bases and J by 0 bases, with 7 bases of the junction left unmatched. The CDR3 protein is CASSPGQYHSYEQYF. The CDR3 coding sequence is TGTGCCAGCAGCCCGGGACAGTACCACTCCTACGAGCAGTACTTC.

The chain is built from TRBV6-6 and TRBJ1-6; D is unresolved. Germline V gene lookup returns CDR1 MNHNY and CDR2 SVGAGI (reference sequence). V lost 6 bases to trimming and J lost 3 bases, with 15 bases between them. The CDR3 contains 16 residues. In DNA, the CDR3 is TGTGCCAGCAGGGACTACCCCGTAGTCTATAATTCACCCCTCCACTTT. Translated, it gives CASRDYPVVYNSPLHF.

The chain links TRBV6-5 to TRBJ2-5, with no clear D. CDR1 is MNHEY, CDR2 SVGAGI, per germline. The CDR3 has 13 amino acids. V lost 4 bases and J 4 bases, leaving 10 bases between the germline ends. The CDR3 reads CASSSLMGETQYF. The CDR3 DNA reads TGTGCCAGCAGTTCGCTAATGGGAGAGACCCAGTACTTC.

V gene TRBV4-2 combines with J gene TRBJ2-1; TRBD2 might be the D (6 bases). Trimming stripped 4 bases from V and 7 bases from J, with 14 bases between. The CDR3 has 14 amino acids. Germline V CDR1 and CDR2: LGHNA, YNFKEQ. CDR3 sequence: CASSLYGAGNEQFF. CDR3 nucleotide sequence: TGTGCCAGCAGCCTTTATGGGGCGGGGAATGAGCAGTTCTTC.

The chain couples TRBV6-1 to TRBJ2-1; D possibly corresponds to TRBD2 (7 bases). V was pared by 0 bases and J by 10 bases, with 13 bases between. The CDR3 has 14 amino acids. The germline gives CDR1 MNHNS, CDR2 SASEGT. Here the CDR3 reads CASSEAGGGGEQFF. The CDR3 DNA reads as TGTGCCAGCAGTGAAGCGGGTGGGGGGGGCGAGCAGTTCTTC.

Here the CDR3 reads CASSLGQVGGNEQFF. CDR3 in DNA: TGTGCCAGCAGCTTAGGTCAGGTCGGAGGCAATGAGCAGTTCTTC. The V call is TRBV7-6, the J call TRBJ2-1; possibly TRBD2 for D (5 bases). Deletions cut 1 base from V and 6 bases from J, with 13 bases between. CDR3 size: 15 residues. In germline, CDR1 is SGHVS, CDR2 FNYEAQ.

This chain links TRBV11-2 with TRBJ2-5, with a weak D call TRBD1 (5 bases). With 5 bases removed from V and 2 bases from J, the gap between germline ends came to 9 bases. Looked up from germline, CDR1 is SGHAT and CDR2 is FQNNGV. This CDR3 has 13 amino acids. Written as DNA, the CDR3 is TGTGCCAGCAGCCCGGCAGGGCAAGAGACCCAGTACTTC. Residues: CASSPAGQETQYF.

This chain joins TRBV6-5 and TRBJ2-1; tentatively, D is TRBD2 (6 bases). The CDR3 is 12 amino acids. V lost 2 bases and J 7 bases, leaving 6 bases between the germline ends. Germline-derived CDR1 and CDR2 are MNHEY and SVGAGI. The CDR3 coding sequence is TGTGCCAGCAGTTACGGGAGGAATGAGCAGTTCTTC. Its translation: CASSYGRNEQFF.

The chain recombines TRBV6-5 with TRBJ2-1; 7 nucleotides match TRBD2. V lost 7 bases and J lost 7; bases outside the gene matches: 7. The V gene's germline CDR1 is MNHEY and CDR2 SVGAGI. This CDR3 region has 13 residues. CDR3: CASMAASGNEQFF. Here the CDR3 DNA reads TGTGCCAGCATGGCGGCTAGCGGTAATGAGCAGTTCTTC.

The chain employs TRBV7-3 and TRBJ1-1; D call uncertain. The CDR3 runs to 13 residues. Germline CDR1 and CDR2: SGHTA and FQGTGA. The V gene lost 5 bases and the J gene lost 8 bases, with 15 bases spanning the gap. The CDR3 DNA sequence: TGTGCCAGCAGCCTGATGGACGGTAACGAAGCTTTCTTT. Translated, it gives CASSLMDGNEAFF.